Given below is one T cell receptor (beta chain) in context. Its antigen has not been determined. Per-nucleotide qualities are absent, and no much larger clonotype sits a single base away. The trial excluded patients who had a history of autoimmune disease or who were on systemic immunosuppression. In every dose cohort, peripheral blood was drawn for TCR sequencing at baseline, cycle 4 day 1, and cycle 7 day 1. The samples were taken from a phase I, first-in-human, multicenter, open-label dose-escalation trial of ivuxolimab. Adults with locally advanced or metastatic melanoma, renal cell carcinoma, hepatocellular carcinoma or head and neck squamous cell carcinoma were enrolled in the trial. CD4+ and CD8+ T cells were sorted separately from peripheral blood before TCR sequencing. For sequencing of the TCRbeta CDR3 region, genomic DNA was extracted from the sorted cells. The immunoSEQ Assay was used for sequencing of TCRbeta CDR3 regions. TCRdb retrieved this table from immuneACCESS and kept in-frame rearrangements only. Not all clones are present; in checked studies, unresolved V genes account for under half, and no reason is known for the remainder. This sample is represented by 30,000 or so clones; roughly 83% of them were singletons. The ten most abundant clones make up 22% of the sample.

Germline trimming amounts to 0 bases on V and 1 base on J, with 4 as the count of junction bases outside the gene matches. As encoded in the germline V gene, CDR1 is SGHDT while CDR2 is YYEEEE. From cysteine to phenylalanine, the CDR3 is 16 amino acids long. Just the 48-base CDR3 DNA is kept, in frame starting at base 1. This specimen comes from a study of OX40 agonist ivuxolimab in advanced cancers. Regarding the complete study: Ivuxolimab was a fully human IgG2 agonistic monoclonal antibody targeting the costimulatory receptor OX40 (CD134). In the dose-escalation cohort, nearly 85% of patients were male, and the mean age was 60 years with a range of about 20 to 80. Peripheral TCRbeta sequencing aimed to test whether ivuxolimab altered TCR sequence diversity and caused clonal T-cell expansion. The monotherapy dose-escalation portion (N = 52 patients) of the phase I ivuxolimab trial is reported in the paper. Prior anti-PD-1, anti-PD-L1 or anti-CTLA-4 therapy was permitted, and checkpoint inhibitors had been received by roughly two fifths of dose-escalation patients. Of the approximately 54 dose-escalation patients, hepatocellular carcinoma was present in 19, melanoma in some 15, renal cell carcinoma in 9 and head and neck cancer in 9. Three dose-escalation patients achieved partial responses, one with hepatocellular carcinoma and two with cutaneous melanoma. Intravenous ivuxolimab was administered to patients every 2 weeks at six dose levels: 0.01, 0.1, 0.3, 1.5, 3 and 10 mg/kg. General conclusions and limits of the study: Partial responders in the 0.1-3.0 mg/kg groups had among the lowest normalized peripheral clonal expansion, especially among CD8+ T cells. On average, CD8+ T cells showed more expanded clones than CD4+ T cells after ivuxolimab. Low levels of normalized T-cell clonal expansion were also seen in some patients who did not respond. Which antigens the clonally expanded peripheral T cells were specific for was not determined. Clonal expansion of both CD4+ and CD8+ blood T cells was observed from baseline to week 6 at doses 0.1 to 3.0 mg/kg.

The TCR comes from an adult with an advanced solid tumor such as melanoma, head and neck, liver or kidney cancer. This sample comprised CD4+ or CD8+ T cells sorted from blood, obtained in a trial of the OX40 agonist ivuxolimab. The sequence joins TRBV5-6 to TRBJ2-3, with TRBD2 identical over 8 junction bases. The DNA sequence reads TGTGCCAGCAGCTTGGCCGGAGCGGGGGGCACAGATACGCAGTATTTT. Translation gives CASSLAGAGGTDTQYF.